The rows below give T cell receptor beta chains drawn from one sample of a study of post-analysis software for immune sequencing data. Each CDR3 protein is one row after TCRdb ran MiXCR on the PCR reads. The sample includes 170,000 or so distinct CDR3 sequences, 30% of them seen just once. The sample was blood. These TCRs come from a girl aged 10 to 17 with multiple sclerosis. The CDR3 runs from the conserved cysteine through the conserved F or W. Fields, in order: V gene, clone size, D gene, J gene, CDR3 DNA, CDR3 protein. The D gene is left open where the match is weak. Size tells how often a clone was seen (once, few, many) or the class of an expanded clone, and some rows leave it out.

TRBV27	.	.	TRBJ2-1	TGTGCCAGCAGTTTACTTAACGGGGTTTCCTACAATGAGCAGTTCTTC	CASSLLNGVSYNEQFF
TRBV12-3/TRBV12-4	many	.	TRBJ2-3	TGTGCCAGCAGCCCCCTGTTGTGGGGAAGCACAGATACGCAGTATTTT	CASSPLLWGSTDTQYF
TRBV5-1	.	TRBD2	TRBJ2-7	TGCGCCAGCTGCCGGGACATTGGGACTAGCGGGTCTGGCGAGCAGTACTTC	CASCRDIGTSGSGEQYF
TRBV4-2	few	TRBD1	TRBJ1-6	TGTGCCAGCAGCCAGACGACAGGGGGCGCGAATTCACCCCTCCACTTT	CASSQTTGGANSPLHF
TRBV5-6	many	TRBD2	TRBJ2-7	TGTGCCAGCAGCTTGGTTGCCAGCGGGGCCGAAAAGCAGTACTTC	CASSLVASGAEKQYF
TRBV27	.	.	TRBJ2-1	TGTGCCAGCAGCGATTCCCCGAGACCCTCGGATGAGCAGTTCTTC	CASSDSPRPSDEQFF
TRBV5-1	many	.	TRBJ2-7	TGCGCCAGCAGCGATGGCGACCCCTCCTACGAGCAGTACTTC	CASSDGDPSYEQYF
TRBV3-1	.	TRBD1	TRBJ2-3	TGTGCCAGCAGCGCACCGACCGGGACAGCTTCAACAGATACGCAGTATTTT	CASSAPTGTASTDTQYF
TRBV12-3/TRBV12-4	many	.	TRBJ1-5	TGTGCCAGCAGTTTCGAAGGGCCGCCCCAGCATTTT	CASSFEGPPQHF
TRBV15	few	TRBD1	TRBJ1-2	TGTGCCACCAGCAGGGCGACAGGGGGGTTTCGCGGCTACACCTTC	CATSRATGGFRGYTF
TRBV12-3/TRBV12-4	.	.	TRBJ2-4	TGTGCCAGCAGTTTAAAGGACATTCAGTACTTC	CASSLKDIQYF
TRBV12-3/TRBV12-4	few	TRBD1	TRBJ1-1	TGTGCCAGCAGTCCCCGCGCAGGGGGCGGCACTGAAGCTTTCTTT	CASSPRAGGGTEAFF
TRBV6-5	few	TRBD2	TRBJ2-5	TGTGCCAGCAGTCCAGCCCAAGCGGGGGACCGGGAGACCCAGTACTTC	CASSPAQAGDRETQYF
TRBV20-1	many	TRBD2	TRBJ2-7	TGCAGTGCTACCAGCGGGAGCGGCCTCCGGGAGCAGTACTTC	CSATSGSGLREQYF
TRBV10-3	many	.	TRBJ2-7	TGTGCCATCAGTGAGGGCCGGGATTACTCCTACGAGCAGTACTTC	CAISEGRDYSYEQYF
TRBV5-6	many	.	TRBJ1-2	TGTGCCAGCAGCTTGTCAAGCTATGGCTACACCTTC	CASSLSSYGYTF
TRBV12-3/TRBV12-4	few	TRBD2	TRBJ2-3	TGTGCCAGCAGTCCAGAGCGGGAGTTAGATACGCAGTATTTT	CASSPERELDTQYF
TRBV29-1	many	TRBD2	TRBJ2-7	TGCAGCGTTGTTCTTCGGGAGGGCCCCTACGAGCAGTACTTC	CSVVLREGPYEQYF
TRBV7-9	few	.	TRBJ1-5	TGTGCCAGCAGCTTCGGCGGACTCAATCAGCCCCAGCATTTT	CASSFGGLNQPQHF
TRBV18	.	TRBD2	TRBJ2-1	TGTGCCAGCTCAAGCCGGGAGGGCCCCTACAATGAGCGGTTCTTC	CASSSREGPYNERFF
TRBV7-2	few	.	TRBJ1-1	TGTGCCAGCAGCTTAATAGGGCCCGGGGAAGCTTTCTTT	CASSLIGPGEAFF
TRBV27	few	.	TRBJ2-6	TGTGCCAGCAGTTTATCGGGCAATTCCGGGGCCAACGTCCTGACTTTC	CASSLSGNSGANVLTF
TRBV7-2	.	.	TRBJ2-1	TGTGCCAGCAGCTTTGGTCCCGGGGAGGGGGGAGGGCGAAATGAGCAGTTCTTC	CASSFGPGEGGGRNEQFF
TRBV7-3	few	TRBD2	TRBJ2-5	TGTGCCAGCAGCTTAATTGGGACTAGCGACCACAATGAGCAGTACTTC	CASSLIGTSDHNEQYF
TRBV15	once	.	TRBJ1-1	TGTGCCACCAGCAGTAAACACCCGAACACTGAAGCTTTCTTT	CATSSKHPNTEAFF
TRBV5-6	few	TRBD2	TRBJ2-2	TGTGCCAGCAGCCCCGAGGCGGGGGCGAACACCGGGGAGCTGTTTTTT	CASSPEAGANTGELFF
TRBV20-1	many	TRBD2	TRBJ2-3	TGCAGTGCTAGGCGGGCGGGAGAATTAACAGATACGCAGTATTTT	CSARRAGELTDTQYF
TRBV5-1	.	TRBD1	TRBJ2-7	TGCGCCAGCGCATCACCTGGACAGGGGGGGAGCGGGCGATACGGGCAGTACTTC	CASASPGQGGSGRYGQYF
TRBV20-1	.	TRBD2	TRBJ2-5	TGCAGTGCTGCCACCTTTGGCGGGAGGGAACAAGAGACCCAGTACTTC	CSAATFGGREQETQYF
TRBV7-6	.	.	TRBJ2-3	TGTGCCAGCAGCTTAGGGGGGGCGGTGTCGGCAGATACGCGGTATTTT	CASSLGGAVSADTRYF
TRBV5-1	.	.	TRBJ2-5	TGCGCCAGCAGCGGGGGTGGCGGGTCTAAAGAGACCCAGTACTTC	CASSGGGGSKETQYF
TRBV5-6	.	TRBD1	TRBJ1-2	TGTGCCAGCAGCCAGGTTGGGACAGGGTATGGCTACACCTTC	CASSQVGTGYGYTF
TRBV12-3/TRBV12-4	many	.	TRBJ2-1	TGTGCCAGCAGTTTCTGGGGAACACAAAACAATGAGCAGTTCTTC	CASSFWGTQNNEQFF